Listed below are T cell receptor beta chains from one sample, sequenced in a study of T cells in pancreatic ductal adenocarcinoma. Sequencing used immunoSEQ multiplex PCR; TCRdb keeps in-frame clones, though not all of them. The data show over 85,000 clones, 90% to 95% seen once. The sequenced sample consisted of PBMCs. Source of these receptors: a human donor with pancreatic ductal adenocarcinoma. Both conserved end residues are part of each CDR3. D genes are given only for firm matches.

j_call d_call v_call cdr3_length cdr3_aa
TRBJ2-2 - TRBV19 13 CASRLANTGELFF
TRBJ2-3 - TRBV7-9 14 CASIGASGTDTQYF
TRBJ2-7 TRBD2 TRBV9 15 CASSVGDYPSYEQYF
TRBJ2-3 - TRBV14 17 CASSQERDSQNTDTQYF
TRBJ1-1 - TRBV20-1 11 CSAGGTTEAFF
TRBJ2-1 TRBD2 TRBV4-2 15 CASSGRLASYNEQFF
TRBJ2-3 TRBD1 TRBV18 16 CASSHGGQGSTDTQYF
TRBJ1-1 - TRBV4-1 14 CASSQPTRNTEAFF
TRBJ2-3 TRBD2 TRBV30 17 CAWSVLPSSGDISTQYF
TRBJ1-5 TRBD1 TRBV18 14 CASSPPGQYQPQHF
TRBJ1-5 TRBD1 TRBV16 15 CASSFTGVGNQPQHF
TRBJ2-7 - TRBV7-9 14 CASSPQDPSYEQYF
TRBJ2-7 TRBD2 TRBV13 16 CASSLTSGVALGEQYF
TRBJ2-4 TRBD2 TRBV4-2 16 CASSPPEIAGRYIQYF
TRBJ2-3 - TRBV11-2 16 CASSPKLGFDTDTQYF
TRBJ1-4 TRBD1 TRBV12-5 16 CASGTTGVVSNEKLFF
TRBJ2-1 - TRBV11-1 15 CASSSQDTIYNEQFF
TRBJ2-5 TRBD2 TRBV5-4 15 CASRNEIAGEKTQYF
TRBJ2-5 TRBD1 TRBV11-1 13 CASSQTGVETQYF
TRBJ2-3 - TRBV7-3 15 CASSLRGGGTDTQYF
TRBJ2-5 TRBD2 TRBV7-2 13 CASSSAGGETQYF
TRBJ2-3 TRBD1 TRBV10-3 16 CAISESTQGASDTQYF
TRBJ2-7 - TRBV27 16 CASSFTPGRSAGEQYF
TRBJ2-1 - TRBV30 15 CAWSVVGGLNNEQFF
TRBJ2-3 TRBD2 TRBV7-2 16 CASSTWTSGYTDTQYF
TRBJ2-7 - TRBV7-3 13 CASSRGTGYEQYF
TRBJ2-5 TRBD2 TRBV25-1 16 CASSARRAGEQETQYF
TRBJ2-1 - TRBV5-1 15 CASSLVPGKNNEQFF
TRBJ2-7 - TRBV20-1 10 CSANIYEQYF
TRBJ2-7 TRBD1 TRBV28 14 CASSLGTGSYEQYF
TRBJ2-2 - TRBV15 15 CATRNSGVNTGELFF
TRBJ1-1 - TRBV13 16 CASSLGDSGVRTEAFF
TRBJ2-7 TRBD2 TRBV6-5 14 CASSGGAGAYEQYF
TRBJ2-3 - TRBV7-3 13 CASSFGGTDTQYF
TRBJ1-5 - TRBV20-1 11 CSASRGKPQHF
TRBJ2-1 - TRBV5-8 15 CASSPPGPLYNEQFF
TRBJ2-7 - TRBV2 12 CASTQVSYEQYF
TRBJ2-1 - TRBV29-1 16 CSAGGVRRRMYNEQFF
TRBJ1-1 TRBD1 TRBV4-1 13 CASRGTGHTEAFF
TRBJ1-1 TRBD1 TRBV6-5 13 CASSSNRGSEAFF
TRBJ2-1 TRBD2 TRBV9 15 CASGAGGVPNREQFF
TRBJ2-5 TRBD2 TRBV28 13 CASSPTSPGTQYF
TRBJ2-2 TRBD1 TRBV5-6 15 CASSHRGQSTGELFF
TRBJ2-7 TRBD1 TRBV6-5 15 CASSPPGTGDYEQYF